What follows are 32 T cell receptor beta chains derived from one specimen sequenced in a study of long-term antiretroviral therapy in people with HIV. immunoSEQ v3.0 was run at survey level. The data were produced by immunoSEQ multiplex PCR, yet TCRdb's version contains in-frame clones alone and is incomplete. The table records some 16,000 clones, roughly 94% of them present only once. The sequencing used unsorted PBMCs, collected about 6 years after starting antiretroviral therapy. The source of these receptors is a woman between 45 and 60 years old with HIV.

This clone was seen a single time. The rearrangement links TRBV5-4 to TRBJ2-1; D unresolved. Germline V gene sequence: CDR1 SGHNT, CDR2 YYREEE (reference sequence). Trimming took off 3 bases at V and 5 bases at J, with 15 bases between the two ends. The CDR3 is 15 amino acids. CDR3 residues: CASSSPWGHNNEQFF. The CDR3 DNA reads as TGTGCCAGCAGCTCACCGTGGGGTCACAACAATGAGCAGTTCTTC.

V usage is TRBV7-9 and J usage is TRBJ2-1; 12 nucleotides match TRBD2. Trimming cost V 0 bases and J 12 bases; bases outside gene matches: 9. This CDR3 has 16 amino acids. The germline V gene has CDR1 SEHNR and CDR2 FQNEAQ (reference sequence). For the CDR3, the DNA is TGTGCCAGCAGCTTAGCGACTAGCGGGAGCCTAGTAAGGCAGTTCTTC. Translation gives CASSLATSGSLVRQFF.

The chain has TRBV15 and TRBJ2-3, with 11 bases that match TRBD2. Germline assignment: CDR1 LNHNV and CDR2 YYDKDF (reference sequence). V shed 0 bases and J 4 bases; nucleotides not matched to a gene: 3. This CDR3 spans 16 amino acids. CDR3 bases: TGTGCCACCAGCAGAGATCGACTAGCGGGGTCAGATACGCAGTATTTT. It specifies CATSRDRLAGSDTQYF.

The V gene is TRBV18, the J gene TRBJ2-2; D is ambiguous. CDR3 length: 17 residues. Trimming shortened V by 1 base and J by 3 bases, and 15 bases separated the two germline ends. The V gene's germline CDR1 is KGHSH and CDR2 LQKENI. CDR3 sequence reads: CASSPLRVTRDTGELFF. CDR3 DNA: TGTGCCAGCTCACCACTTCGTGTAACACGAGACACCGGGGAGCTGTTTTTT.

This rearrangement joins TRBV6-5 to TRBJ1-6, with a weak D call TRBD1 (5 bases). Germline CDR1 is MNHEY and CDR2 is SVGAGI. CDR3 length: 16 amino acids. Trimming stripped 0 bases from V and 5 bases from J, with 11 bases between. Here the CDR3 DNA reads TGTGCCAGCAGTTACTCCCGGGGCAGGGATAATTCACCCCTCCACTTT. Protein sequence: CASSYSRGRDNSPLHF.

The chain links TRBV28 to TRBJ1-3, with no clear D. This CDR3 is 15 amino acids long. Germline V gene sequence: CDR1 MDHEN, CDR2 SYDVKM. Between the trimmed V and J ends, which lost 2 bases and 0 bases, there was a span of 8 bases. The CDR3 nucleotides read TGTGCCAGCAGTTTAAACGTCCGCTCTGGAAACACCATATATTTT. It specifies CASSLNVRSGNTIYF.

The rearrangement joins TRBV10-3 to TRBJ2-1; 9 nucleotides align to TRBD2. Losses at the gene ends were 6 bases for V and 1 base for J; bases not matched to a gene: 4. The CDR3 is made up of 15 amino acids. Germline lookup yields CDR1 ENHRY and CDR2 SYGVKD. In nucleotides, the CDR3 is TGTGCCATCAGCACGACTAGCGGTTCCTACAATGAGCAGTTCTTC. As protein: CAISTTSGSYNEQFF.

This chain uses TRBV6-5 with TRBJ1-2; 7 nucleotides agree with TRBD1. This CDR3 region has 13 residues. Losses at the gene ends were 1 base for V and 6 bases for J; bases not matched to a gene: 2. Germline V lookup: CDR1 MNHEY, CDR2 SVGAGI. The CDR3 region is CASSYLTGHGYTF. The CDR3 DNA reads TGTGCCAGCAGTTACTTGACAGGGCATGGCTACACCTTC.

The count of this clone is one. The chain recombines TRBV19 with TRBJ1-1; 7 bases line up with TRBD1. Trimming cost V 11 bases and J 2 bases; bases outside gene matches: 8. CDR1 LNHDA and CDR2 SQIVND come from the germline V gene (reference sequence). This CDR3 is 13 amino acids long. CDR3 in DNA: TGTGCCTCCCTGGAGGGGGCTAACACTGAAGCTTTCTTT. This codes for CASLEGANTEAFF.

The J gene is TRBJ1-5, the V gene TRBV28; unclear D gene. The V gene's germline CDR1 is MDHEN and CDR2 SYDVKM. The V end lost 3 bases, the J end lost 6 bases, and 3 bases lay between the germline ends. CDR3 length: 11 amino acids. The CDR3 is CASSFGQPQHF. In DNA form, the CDR3 reads TGTGCCAGCAGTTTCGGTCAGCCCCAGCATTTT.

V gene TRBV5-1 combines with J gene TRBJ2-1; tentatively, D is TRBD1 or TRBD2 (6 bases each). The ends were cut back, 0 bases at V and 2 bases at J, with 9 bases in the middle. Germline assignment: CDR1 SGHRS and CDR2 YFSETQ. The length of the CDR3 is 15 residues. Written as DNA, the CDR3 is TGCGCCAGCAGCTTGGGAGGGGGGACCTACAATGAGCAGTTCTTC. This sequence encodes CASSLGGGTYNEQFF.

V gene TRBV4-2 combines with J gene TRBJ1-1; D is unresolved. V shed 4 bases and J shed 2 bases, with 14 bases lying between them. Germline values: CDR1 LGHNA, CDR2 YNFKEQ. The CDR3 covers 15 residues. The CDR3 reads CASSRNGLANTEAFF. The CDR3 DNA is TGTGCCAGCAGCCGGAACGGCCTCGCTAACACTGAAGCTTTCTTT.

The V gene is TRBV27, the J gene TRBJ2-3, with D tentatively TRBD2 (6 bases). V was shortened by 1 base and J by 2 bases, with 10 bases between the two germline ends. Germline assignment: CDR1 MNHEY and CDR2 SMNVEV (reference sequence). The length of the CDR3 is 15 residues. CDR3 coding DNA: TGTGCCAGCAGTTTATTCGGACTAACCACAGATACGCAGTATTTT. Amino acids: CASSLFGLTTDTQYF.

The V call is TRBV5-1, the J call TRBJ2-5; D not certain. V dropped 0 bases and J dropped 12 bases, with 12 bases sitting between them. The CDR3 consists of 12 residues. Germline CDR1 SGHRS, CDR2 YFSETQ. As DNA, the CDR3 is TGCGCCAGCAGCTTGGATGTGGGCCTTGAGTACTTC. Translating it yields CASSLDVGLEYF. Based on the CDR3 plus reference TRBV5-1 and TRBJ2-5, the full variable domain is KAGVTQTPRYLIKTRGQQVTLSCSPISGHRSVSWYQQTPGQGLQFLFEYFSETQRNKGNFPGRFSGRQFSNSRSEMNVSTLELGDSALYLCASSLDVGLEYFGPGTRLLVL.

This chain connects TRBV5-1 to TRBJ2-3; a possible D gene is TRBD2 (5 bases). Germline V gene data show CDR1 as SGHRS and CDR2 as YFSETQ. V was trimmed by 0 bases and J by 2 bases, leaving 13 bases between them. CDR3 length equals 16 residues. CDR3 sequence: CASSLVSAQNTDTQYF. The CDR3, as DNA: TGCGCCAGCAGCTTGGTTAGCGCACAGAACACAGATACGCAGTATTTT.

The V gene is TRBV27, the J gene TRBJ2-3; D gene unclear. Between the trimmed V and J ends, which lost 6 bases and 2 bases, there was a span of 3 bases. CDR1 MNHEY and CDR2 SMNVEV come from the germline V gene (reference sequence). The CDR3 consists of 11 residues. CDR3 DNA sequence: TGTGCCAGCAGATTCACAGATACGCAGTATTTT. This sequence encodes CASRFTDTQYF.

The rearrangement uses TRBV7-2 and TRBJ2-3; 7 positions match TRBD1. V lost 10 bases to trimming and J lost 1 base; unmatched junction nucleotides: 5. The germline V gene encodes CDR1 SGHTA and CDR2 FQGNSA. The CDR3 contains 13 residues. This chain's CDR3 is CATTGQGTDTQYF. In DNA, the CDR3 is TGTGCCACTACAGGACAGGGCACAGATACGCAGTATTTT.

V is TRBV11-2 and J is TRBJ2-7, with D perhaps matching TRBD2 (5 bases). Trimming took off 3 bases at V and 4 bases at J, with 16 bases between the two ends. The CDR3 is 15 residues long. Per the germline V gene, CDR1 is SGHAT and CDR2 is FQNNGV. As DNA, the CDR3 is TGTGCCAGCAGCTTGGACTCTCGCCCGTGGTACGAGCAGTACTTC. As protein: CASSLDSRPWYEQYF.

The chain uses TRBV7-6 and TRBJ2-5, with TRBD1 matching over 8 bases. The germline V gene has CDR1 SGHVS and CDR2 FNYEAQ. The length of the CDR3 is 15 residues. Trimming removed 5 bases from V and 1 base from J; junction bases left unmatched: 6. The CDR3 loop is CASSILQGVQETQYF. CDR3 DNA: TGTGCCAGCAGCATTTTACAGGGGGTCCAAGAGACCCAGTACTTC.

The rearrangement joins TRBV5-5 to TRBJ1-2, with a possible D match to TRBD1 (5 bases). There are 12 residues in the CDR3. Trimming left V 5 bases short and J 8 bases short, with 13 bases between. CDR1 is SGHKS and CDR2 is YYEKEE in the germline V gene (reference sequence). The CDR3 spells CASSFGTFGYTF. CDR3 nucleotide sequence: TGTGCCAGCAGTTTCGGGACGTTCGGCTACACCTTC.

The chain links TRBV4-2 to TRBJ1-5; 9 bases are a match to TRBD1. This CDR3 is 16 amino acids long. The V segment lost 5 bases and the J segment 0 bases; nucleotides outside the gene matches: 5. CDR1 and CDR2 from the germline V gene are LGHNA and YNFKEQ. CDR3 coding DNA: TGTGCCAGCAGCGCAGGGACAGGGCCTAGCAATCAGCCCCAGCATTTT. Translation gives CASSAGTGPSNQPQHF.

The genes are TRBV7-2 and TRBJ2-5; perhaps D is TRBD1 or TRBD2 (5 bases each). The end of the DNA is better explained by TRBJ2-7, so the J call may be wrong. Looked up from germline, CDR1 is SGHTA and CDR2 is FQGNSA. The CDR3 is 14 residues long. The CDR3 sequence: CASSPGQGPYEQYF. The CDR3 nucleotides read TGTGCCAGCAGCCCGGGGCAGGGCCCCTACGAGCAGTACTTC.

V gene TRBV28 combines with J gene TRBJ1-4; D unresolved. Germline V CDR1 and CDR2: MDHEN, SYDVKM. V lost 8 bases and J 0 bases, leaving 10 bases between the germline ends. The CDR3 spans 14 residues. The CDR3 is CASYPGATNEKLFF. The DNA for the CDR3 is TGTGCCAGCTACCCGGGAGCAACTAATGAAAAACTGTTTTTT.

CDR3 residues: CASSRGVAGGFSEQFF. CDR3 nucleotide sequence: TGCGCCAGCAGCCGGGGTGTAGCGGGAGGATTCTCTGAGCAGTTCTTC. The chain uses TRBV5-1 and TRBJ2-1; 10 positions agree with TRBD2. The CDR3 is 16 amino acids. J was trimmed by 9 bases and V by 4 bases; bases with no gene match: 13. Per the germline V gene, CDR1 is SGHRS and CDR2 is YFSETQ.

V and J are TRBV11-2 and TRBJ2-2; 9 bases map to TRBD2. The CDR3 covers 16 residues. J was trimmed by 4 bases and V by 6 bases; bases with no gene match: 9. Per the germline V gene, CDR1 is SGHAT and CDR2 is FQNNGV. The CDR3 spells CASRPGLALGTGELFF. Written as DNA, the CDR3 is TGTGCCAGCAGACCGGGACTAGCTCTCGGCACCGGGGAGCTGTTTTTT.

This clone was seen a single time. The rearrangement uses TRBV7-2 and TRBJ2-3; no definite D call. Trimming pared 0 bases from V and 1 base from J, leaving 8 bases between. Germline loops: CDR1 SGHTA, CDR2 FQGNSA. There are 15 residues in the CDR3. The CDR3 loop reads CASSLAWVRTDTQYF. CDR3 nucleotide sequence: TGTGCCAGCAGCTTAGCCTGGGTCCGCACAGATACGCAGTATTTT.

The V gene is TRBV18, the J gene TRBJ1-2; 7 bases are a match to TRBD1. V was pared by 8 bases and J by 4 bases, with 7 bases of the junction left unmatched. The CDR3 is made up of 13 amino acids. Looked up from germline, CDR1 is KGHSH and CDR2 is LQKENI. CDR3 coding DNA: TGTGCCAGCACGGGGGACAGAGCCTATGGCTACACCTTC. Protein: CASTGDRAYGYTF.

This chain joins TRBV7-9 and TRBJ2-7, with 7 bases that match TRBD2. The V and J ends lost 2 bases and 2 bases, in that order; junction bases with no gene match: 9. Germline CDR1 SEHNR, CDR2 FQNEAQ (reference sequence). The CDR3 is made up of 16 amino acids. As DNA, the CDR3 is TGTGCCAGCAGCTTACCCTCCGGTCGGGGGGCCTACGAGCAGTACTTC. It specifies CASSLPSGRGAYEQYF.

This sequence joins TRBV15 and TRBJ2-5; 10 bases match TRBD1. Unmatched junction bases numbered 8, after V lost 3 bases and J lost 4 bases. There are 16 residues in the CDR3. From germline, CDR1 is LNHNV and CDR2 YYDKDF (reference sequence). CDR3 region: CATSSPGTGEGETQYF. The CDR3 DNA reads TGTGCCACCAGCAGCCCTGGGACAGGGGAAGGAGAGACCCAGTACTTC. The full variable domain, its missing parts supplied by reference TRBV15 and TRBJ2-5, is DAMVIQNPRYQVTQFGKPVTLSCSQTLNHNVMYWYQQKSSQAPKLLFHYYDKDFNNEADTPDNFQSRRPNTSFCFLDIRSPGLGDTAMYLCATSSPGTGEGETQYFGPGTRLLVL.

The rearrangement links TRBV27 to TRBJ2-3; 10 nucleotides align to TRBD2. Germline values: CDR1 MNHEY, CDR2 SMNVEV (reference sequence). The CDR3 is 16 residues long. V dropped 6 bases and J dropped 2; count of bases not matched to a gene: 8. CDR3 sequence: CASRINSGRPTDTQYF. The DNA of the CDR3 is TGTGCCAGCAGGATAAATAGCGGGAGGCCCACAGATACGCAGTATTTT.

V is TRBV19 and J is TRBJ2-3; D not resolved. The V end was cut by 4 bases, the J end by 0 bases, with 5 bases between. This CDR3 has 13 amino acids. The germline gives CDR1 LNHDA, CDR2 SQIVND (reference sequence). The CDR3 DNA sequence: TGTGCCAGTAGTAAAAAAAGCACAGATACGCAGTATTTT. Encoded protein: CASSKKSTDTQYF. The full variable domain, rest sourced from reference TRBV19 and TRBJ2-3, is DGGITQSPKYLFRKEGQNVTLSCEQNLNHDAMYWYRQDPGQGLRLIYYSQIVNDFQKGDIAEGYSVSREKKESFPLTVTSAQKNPTAFYLCASSKKSTDTQYFGPGTRLTVL.

The chain recombines TRBV10-3 with TRBJ2-3, with D tentatively TRBD2 (5 bases). The CDR3 spans 14 residues. V was clipped by 8 bases and J by 2 bases, with 14 bases between them. Germline loops: CDR1 ENHRY, CDR2 SYGVKD. The CDR3 nucleotides read TGTGCCATCCGAGAGGGAGCCTACACAGATACGCAGTATTTT. It encodes CAIREGAYTDTQYF.